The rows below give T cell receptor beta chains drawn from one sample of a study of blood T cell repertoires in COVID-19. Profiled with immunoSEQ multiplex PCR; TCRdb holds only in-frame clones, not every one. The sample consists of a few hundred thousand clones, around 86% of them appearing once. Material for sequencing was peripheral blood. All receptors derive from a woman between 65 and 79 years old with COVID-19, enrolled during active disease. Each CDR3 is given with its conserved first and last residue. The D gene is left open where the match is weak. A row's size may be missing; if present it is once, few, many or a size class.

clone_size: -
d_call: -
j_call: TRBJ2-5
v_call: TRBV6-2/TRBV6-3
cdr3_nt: TGTGCCAGCAGTTACTCGTTGACTGGGTTTGAGACCCAGTACTTC
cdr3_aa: CASSYSLTGFETQYF

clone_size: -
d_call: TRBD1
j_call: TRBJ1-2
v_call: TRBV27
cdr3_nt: TGTGCCAGCAGTAGCTCAGGGGGCATAAACTATGGCTACACCTTC
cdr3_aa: CASSSSGGINYGYTF

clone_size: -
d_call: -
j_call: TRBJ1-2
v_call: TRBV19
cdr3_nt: TGTGCCAGCCATAGGGGAGGCTCTAACTATGGCTACACCTTC
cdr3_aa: CASHRGGSNYGYTF

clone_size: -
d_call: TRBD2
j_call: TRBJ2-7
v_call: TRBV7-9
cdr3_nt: TGTGCCAGCAGCTTGGCACTAGCGGGTGACGAGCAGTACTTC
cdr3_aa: CASSLALAGDEQYF

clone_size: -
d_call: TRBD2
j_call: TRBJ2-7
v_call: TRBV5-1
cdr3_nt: TGCGCCAGCAGCTGGGGGGCGGGAGGGGAGTACGAGCAGTACTTC
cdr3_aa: CASSWGAGGEYEQYF

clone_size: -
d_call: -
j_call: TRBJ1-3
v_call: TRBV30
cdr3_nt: TGTGCCTGGAGTGTACCATGGGCGCCCCGGGGAAACACCATATATTTT
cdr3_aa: CAWSVPWAPRGNTIYF

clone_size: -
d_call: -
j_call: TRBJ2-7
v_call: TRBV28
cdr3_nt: TGTGCCAGCAGTTTATCAAGAGGTTCCTACGAGCAGTACTTC
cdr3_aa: CASSLSRGSYEQYF

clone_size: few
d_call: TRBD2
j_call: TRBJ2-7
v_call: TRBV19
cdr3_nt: TGTGCCATCATTAAATCGCGGGAGGGGTACGAGCAGTACTTC
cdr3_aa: CAIIKSREGYEQYF

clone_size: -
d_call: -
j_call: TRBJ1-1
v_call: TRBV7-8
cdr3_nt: TGTGCCAGCAGCTTAGAACGGGATTACACTGAAGCTTTCTTT
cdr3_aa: CASSLERDYTEAFF

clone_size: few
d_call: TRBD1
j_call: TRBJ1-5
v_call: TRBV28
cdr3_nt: TGTGCCAGCAGTCTCGGACAGGGGAGGGTGGGTGGTCAGCCCCAGCATTTT
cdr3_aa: CASSLGQGRVGGQPQHF

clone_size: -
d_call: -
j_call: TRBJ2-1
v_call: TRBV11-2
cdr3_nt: TGTGCCAGCAGCGAACCAGGGTACAATGAGCAGTTCTTC
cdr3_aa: CASSEPGYNEQFF

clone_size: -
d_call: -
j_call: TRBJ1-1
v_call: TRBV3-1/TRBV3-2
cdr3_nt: TGTGCCAGCAGCCAATCACGGACACTTGAAGCTTTCTTT
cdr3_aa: CASSQSRTLEAFF

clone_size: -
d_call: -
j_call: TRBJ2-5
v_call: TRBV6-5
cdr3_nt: TGTGCCAGCAGCCAGGGGTACCAAGAGACCCAGTACTTC
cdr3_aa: CASSQGYQETQYF

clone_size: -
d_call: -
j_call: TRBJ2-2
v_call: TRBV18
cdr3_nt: TGTGCCAGCTCACCCTCGAACACCGGGGAGCTGTTTTTT
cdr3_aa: CASSPSNTGELFF

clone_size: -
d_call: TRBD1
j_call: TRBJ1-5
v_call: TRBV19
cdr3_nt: TGTGCCAGTAGTATGCCCCGGTTGGGGACAGCCTCAGTGAAAGATCAGCCCCAGCATTTT
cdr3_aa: CASSMPRLGTASVKDQPQHF

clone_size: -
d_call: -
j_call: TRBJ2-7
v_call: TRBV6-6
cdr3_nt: TGTGCCAGCAGTTCAATCTACGAGCAGTACTTC
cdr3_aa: CASSSIYEQYF

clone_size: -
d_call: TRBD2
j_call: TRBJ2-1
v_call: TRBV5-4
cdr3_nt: TGTGCCAGCAGCGCCGGGACTAGCGGGAGGCCCGAGCAGTTCTTC
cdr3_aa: CASSAGTSGRPEQFF

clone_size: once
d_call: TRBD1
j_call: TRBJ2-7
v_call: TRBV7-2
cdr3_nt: TGTGCCAGCAGCTCGACCGGGACAGGGATCCACGAGCAGTACTTC
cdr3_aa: CASSSTGTGIHEQYF

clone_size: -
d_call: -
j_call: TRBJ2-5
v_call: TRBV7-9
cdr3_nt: TGTGCCAGCAGCCGGGGTGGGCTCCCTCACCAGTACTTC
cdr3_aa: CASSRGGLPHQYF

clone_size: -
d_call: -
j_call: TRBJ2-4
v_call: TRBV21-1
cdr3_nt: TGTGCCAGCAGCGAACCAAGGGCATCAGGGGAAGGTGCCAAAAACATTCAGTACTTC
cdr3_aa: CASSEPRASGEGAKNIQYF

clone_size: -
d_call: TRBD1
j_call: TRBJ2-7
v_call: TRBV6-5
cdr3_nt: TGTGCCAGCAGTCCCCGGGACAGGGTTACCTACGAGCAGTACTTC
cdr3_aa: CASSPRDRVTYEQYF

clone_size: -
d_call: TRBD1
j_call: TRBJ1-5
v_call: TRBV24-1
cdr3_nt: TGTGCCACCAGTCCAGGGGGGCTCGGGAATCAGCCCCAGCATTTT
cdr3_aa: CATSPGGLGNQPQHF

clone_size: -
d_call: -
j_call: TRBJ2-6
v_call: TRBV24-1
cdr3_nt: TGTGCCACGGGGGCGTCTGGGGCCAACGTCCTGACTTTC
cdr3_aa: CATGASGANVLTF

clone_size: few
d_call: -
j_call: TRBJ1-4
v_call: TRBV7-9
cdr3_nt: TGTGCCAGCACCCAAAGAGCGGGGATGGAGGAAAAACTGTTTTTT
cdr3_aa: CASTQRAGMEEKLFF

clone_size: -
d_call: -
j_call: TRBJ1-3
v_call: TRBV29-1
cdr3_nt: TGCAGCGTTGTCGGGGGTAGCTTAAACACCATATATTTT
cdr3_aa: CSVVGGSLNTIYF

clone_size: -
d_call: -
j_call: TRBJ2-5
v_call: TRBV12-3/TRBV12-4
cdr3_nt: TGTGCCAGCAGTTTAGACAGGGTAACCCAGTACTTC
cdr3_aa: CASSLDRVTQYF

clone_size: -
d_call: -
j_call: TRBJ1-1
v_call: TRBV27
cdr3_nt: TGTGCCACCTACGGTTCGAAGAACACTGAAGCTTTCTTT
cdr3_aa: CATYGSKNTEAFF

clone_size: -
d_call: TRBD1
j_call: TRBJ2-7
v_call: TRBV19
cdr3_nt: TGTGCCAGTACCCCGGGGACAGGACATTACGAGCAGTACTTC
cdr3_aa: CASTPGTGHYEQYF

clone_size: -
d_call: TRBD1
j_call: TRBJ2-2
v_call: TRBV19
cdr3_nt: TGTGCCAGTAGTACCCGGACAGGTCAGGACACCGGGGAGCTGTTTTTT
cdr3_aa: CASSTRTGQDTGELFF

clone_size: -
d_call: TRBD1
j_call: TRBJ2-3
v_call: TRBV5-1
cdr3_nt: TGCGCCAGCAGCTTCGGGACAGCTATCACAGATACGCAGTATTTT
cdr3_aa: CASSFGTAITDTQYF

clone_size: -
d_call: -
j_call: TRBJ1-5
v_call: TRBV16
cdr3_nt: TGTGCCAGCAGCCTCGAAGGGGGTAATCAGCCCCAGCATTTT
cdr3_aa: CASSLEGGNQPQHF

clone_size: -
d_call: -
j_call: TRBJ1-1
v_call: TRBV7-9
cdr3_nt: TGTGCCAGCAGCCCCATCAGGGTAGGCACTGAAGCTTTCTTT
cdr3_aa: CASSPIRVGTEAFF

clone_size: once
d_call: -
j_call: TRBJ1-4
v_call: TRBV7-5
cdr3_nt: TGTGCCAGAAGTGACTTATTGAGGACAGGGCGTCAAATGAAACTGTTTTTT
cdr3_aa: CARSDLLRTGRQMKLFF

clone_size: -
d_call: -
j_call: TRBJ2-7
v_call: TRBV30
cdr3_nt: TGTGCCTGGAAGACAACCTACGAGCAGTACTTC
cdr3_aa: CAWKTTYEQYF

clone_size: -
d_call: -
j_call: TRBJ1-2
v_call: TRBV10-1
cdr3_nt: TGCGCCCTTGATCGGGGCTACACCTTC
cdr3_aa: CALDRGYTF

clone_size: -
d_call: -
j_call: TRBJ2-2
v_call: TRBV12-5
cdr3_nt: TGTGCTAGTGGTTTCACAGGGAAGAACACCGGGGAGCTGTTTTTT
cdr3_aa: CASGFTGKNTGELFF

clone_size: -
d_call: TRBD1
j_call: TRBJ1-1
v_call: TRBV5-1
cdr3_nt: TGCGCCAGCAGCTTCGGACAGGCAAAGGGACAGAACACTGAAGCTTTCTTT
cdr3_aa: CASSFGQAKGQNTEAFF

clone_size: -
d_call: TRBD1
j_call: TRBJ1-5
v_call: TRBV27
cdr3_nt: TGTGCCAGCAGTCTAGGAGGGGGACAGCACCTCAATCAGCCCCAGCATTTT
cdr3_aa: CASSLGGGQHLNQPQHF

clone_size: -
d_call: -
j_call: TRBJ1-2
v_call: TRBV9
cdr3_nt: TGTGCCAGCAGCCCCCAGGAGGGATTTGGCTACACCTTC
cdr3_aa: CASSPQEGFGYTF

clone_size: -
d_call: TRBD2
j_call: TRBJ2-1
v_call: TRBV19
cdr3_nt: TGTGCCAGCTCCGGGACTAGCGGCAATGAGCAGTTCTTC
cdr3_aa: CASSGTSGNEQFF

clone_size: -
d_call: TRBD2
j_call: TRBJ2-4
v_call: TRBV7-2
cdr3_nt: TGTGCCAGCAGCTCGCGGACTAGCGGGGGAAACATTCAGTACTTC
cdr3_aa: CASSSRTSGGNIQYF

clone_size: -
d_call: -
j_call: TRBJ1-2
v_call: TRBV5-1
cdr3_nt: TGCGCCAGCGGGGGACAATCCTATGGCTACACCTTC
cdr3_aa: CASGGQSYGYTF

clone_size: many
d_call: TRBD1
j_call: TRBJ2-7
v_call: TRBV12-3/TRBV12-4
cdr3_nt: TGTGCCAGCAACCCGGGACAGAACTACGAGCAGTACTTC
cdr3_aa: CASNPGQNYEQYF